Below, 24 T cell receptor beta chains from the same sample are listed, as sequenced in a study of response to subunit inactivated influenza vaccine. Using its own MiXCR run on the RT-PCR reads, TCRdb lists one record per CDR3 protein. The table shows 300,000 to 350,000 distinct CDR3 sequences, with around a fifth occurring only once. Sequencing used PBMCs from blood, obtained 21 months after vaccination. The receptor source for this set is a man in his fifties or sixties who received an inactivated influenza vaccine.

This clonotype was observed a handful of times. CDR3 in DNA: TGTGCCAGCAGCTTAGTGACCAGGGGTACTGAAGCTTTCTTT. This codes for CASSLVTRGTEAFF. The chain is built from TRBV7-2 and TRBJ1-1; tentatively, D is TRBD1 (6 bases). This CDR3 contains 14 residues. In germline, CDR1 is SGHTA, CDR2 FQGNSA. V was clipped by 1 base and J by 5 bases, with 11 bases between them.

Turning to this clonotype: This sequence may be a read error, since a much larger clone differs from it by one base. The CDR3 coding sequence is TGTGCCAGCAGCAGCGGGACATTTTACAATGAGCAGTTCTTC. It yields the protein CASSSGTFYNEQFF. The V call is TRBV7-2, the J call TRBJ2-1, with D perhaps matching TRBD2 (7 bases). The CDR3 sequence is 14 residues long. The germline gives CDR1 SGHTA, CDR2 FQGNSA. V was clipped by 5 bases and J by 4 bases, with 12 bases between them.

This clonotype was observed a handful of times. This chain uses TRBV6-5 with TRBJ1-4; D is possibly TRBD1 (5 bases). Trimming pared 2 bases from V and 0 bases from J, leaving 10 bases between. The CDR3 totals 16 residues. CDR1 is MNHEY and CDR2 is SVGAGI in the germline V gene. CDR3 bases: TGTGCCAGCAGTTACACGGGACGGTCAACTAATGAAAAACTGTTTTTT. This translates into CASSYTGRSTNEKLFF.

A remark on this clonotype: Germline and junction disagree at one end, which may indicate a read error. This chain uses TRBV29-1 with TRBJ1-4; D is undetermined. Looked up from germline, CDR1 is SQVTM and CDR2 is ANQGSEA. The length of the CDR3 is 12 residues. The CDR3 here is CSVSATNEELFF. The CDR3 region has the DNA TGCAGCGTATCCGCAACTAATGAAGAACTGTTTTTT. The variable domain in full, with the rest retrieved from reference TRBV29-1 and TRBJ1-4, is SAVISQKPSRDICQRGTSLTIQCQVDSQVTMMFWYRQQPGQSLTLIATANQGSEATYESGFVIDKFPISRPNLTFSTLTVSNMSPEDSSIYLCSVSATNEELFFGSGTQLSVL.

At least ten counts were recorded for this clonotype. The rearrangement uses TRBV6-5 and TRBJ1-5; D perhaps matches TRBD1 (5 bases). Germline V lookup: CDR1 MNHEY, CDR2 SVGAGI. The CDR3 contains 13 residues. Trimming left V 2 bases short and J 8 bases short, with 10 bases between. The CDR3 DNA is TGTGCCAGCAGTTACAGGGGAACGGAGCCCCAGCATTTT. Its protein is CASSYRGTEPQHF.

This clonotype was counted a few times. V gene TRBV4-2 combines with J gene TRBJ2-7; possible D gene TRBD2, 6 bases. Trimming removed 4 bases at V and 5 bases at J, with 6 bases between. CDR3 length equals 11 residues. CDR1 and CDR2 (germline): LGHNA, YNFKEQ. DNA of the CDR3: TGTGCCAGCAGCCGGGGGGACGAGCAGTACTTC. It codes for CASSRGDEQYF.

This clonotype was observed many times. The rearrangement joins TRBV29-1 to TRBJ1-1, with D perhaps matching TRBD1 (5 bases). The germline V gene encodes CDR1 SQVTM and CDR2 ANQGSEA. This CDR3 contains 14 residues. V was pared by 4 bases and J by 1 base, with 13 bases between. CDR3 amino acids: CSVAGGFGNTEAFF. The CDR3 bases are TGCAGCGTTGCTGGGGGATTTGGGAACACTGAAGCTTTCTTT.

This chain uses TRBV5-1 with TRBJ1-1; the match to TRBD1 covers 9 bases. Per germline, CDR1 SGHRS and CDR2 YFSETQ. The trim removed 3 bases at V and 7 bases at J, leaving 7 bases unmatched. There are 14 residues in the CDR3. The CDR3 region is CASSWGTGMYEAFF. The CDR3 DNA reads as TGCGCCAGCAGCTGGGGGACAGGGATGTATGAAGCTTTCTTT. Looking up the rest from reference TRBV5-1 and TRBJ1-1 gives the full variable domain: KAGVTQTPRYLIKTRGQQVTLSCSPISGHRSVSWYQQTPGQGLQFLFEYFSETQRNKGNFPGRFSGRQFSNSRSEMNVSTLELGDSALYLCASSWGTGMYEAFFGQGTRLTVV.

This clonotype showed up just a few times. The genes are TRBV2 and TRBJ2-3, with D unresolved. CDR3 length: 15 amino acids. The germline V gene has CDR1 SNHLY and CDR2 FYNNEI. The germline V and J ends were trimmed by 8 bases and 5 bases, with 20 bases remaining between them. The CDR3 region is CASATGFFSVDTQYF. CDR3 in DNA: TGTGCCAGCGCCACCGGGTTTTTCTCGGTAGATACGCAGTATTTT.

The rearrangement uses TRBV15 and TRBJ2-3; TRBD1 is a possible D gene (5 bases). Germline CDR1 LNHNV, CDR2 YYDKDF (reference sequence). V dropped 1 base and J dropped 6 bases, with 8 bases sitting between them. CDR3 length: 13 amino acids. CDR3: CATSRVKGDTQYF. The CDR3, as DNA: TGTGCCACCAGCAGAGTCAAGGGGGATACGCAGTATTTT.

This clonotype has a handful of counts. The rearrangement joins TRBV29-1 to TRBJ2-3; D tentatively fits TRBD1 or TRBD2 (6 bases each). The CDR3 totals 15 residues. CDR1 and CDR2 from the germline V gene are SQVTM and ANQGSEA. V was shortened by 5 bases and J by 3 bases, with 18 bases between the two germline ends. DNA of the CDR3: TGCAGCGTTAAGGGGGACTTGGATGGAACAGATACGCAGTATTTT. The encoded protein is CSVKGDLDGTDTQYF.

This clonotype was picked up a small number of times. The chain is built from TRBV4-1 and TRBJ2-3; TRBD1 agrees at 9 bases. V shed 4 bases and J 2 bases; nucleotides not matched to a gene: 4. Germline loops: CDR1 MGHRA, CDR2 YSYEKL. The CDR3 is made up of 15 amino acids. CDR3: CASSRIQGATDTQYF. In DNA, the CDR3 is TGCGCCAGCAGCCGAATACAGGGGGCCACAGATACGCAGTATTTT.

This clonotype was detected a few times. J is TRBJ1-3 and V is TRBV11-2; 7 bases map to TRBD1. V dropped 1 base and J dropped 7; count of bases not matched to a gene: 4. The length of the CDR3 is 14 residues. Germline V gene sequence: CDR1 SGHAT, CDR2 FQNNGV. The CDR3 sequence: CASSLADRANTIYF. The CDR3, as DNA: TGTGCCAGCAGCTTAGCAGACAGGGCGAACACCATATATTTT.

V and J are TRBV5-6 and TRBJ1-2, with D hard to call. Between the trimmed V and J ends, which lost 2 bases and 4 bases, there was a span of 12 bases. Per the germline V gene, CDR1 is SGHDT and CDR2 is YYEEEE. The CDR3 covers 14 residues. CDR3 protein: CASSFSGPIYGYTF. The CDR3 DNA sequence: TGTGCCAGCAGCTTCTCCGGGCCGATCTATGGCTACACCTTC.

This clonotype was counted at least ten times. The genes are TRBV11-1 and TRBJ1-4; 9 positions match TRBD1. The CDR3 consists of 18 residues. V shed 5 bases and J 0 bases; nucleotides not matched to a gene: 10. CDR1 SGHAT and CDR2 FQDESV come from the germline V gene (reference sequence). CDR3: CASSPGTGSTATNEKLFF. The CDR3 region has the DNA TGTGCCAGCAGCCCTGGGACAGGGAGTACCGCAACTAATGAAAAACTGTTTTTT.

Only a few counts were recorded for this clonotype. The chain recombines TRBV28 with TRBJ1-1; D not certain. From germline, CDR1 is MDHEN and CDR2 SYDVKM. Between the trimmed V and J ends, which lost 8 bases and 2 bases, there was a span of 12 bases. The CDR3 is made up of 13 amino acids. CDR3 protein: CASGTLSNTEAFF. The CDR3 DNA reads TGTGCCAGCGGTACCTTAAGTAACACTGAAGCTTTCTTT.

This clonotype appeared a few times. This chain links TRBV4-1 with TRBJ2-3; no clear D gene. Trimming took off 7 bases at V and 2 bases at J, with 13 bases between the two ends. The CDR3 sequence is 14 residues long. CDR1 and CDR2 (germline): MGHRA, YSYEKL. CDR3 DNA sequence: TGCGCCAGCAACCAGGACGTCCCCACAGATACGCAGTATTTT. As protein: CASNQDVPTDTQYF.

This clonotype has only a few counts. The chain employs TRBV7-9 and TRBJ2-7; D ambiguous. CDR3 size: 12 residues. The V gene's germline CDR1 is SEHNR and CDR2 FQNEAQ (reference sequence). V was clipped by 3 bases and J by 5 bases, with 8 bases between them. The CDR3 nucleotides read TGTGCCAGCAGCTTGGACCGGAACGAGCAGTACTTC. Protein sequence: CASSLDRNEQYF.

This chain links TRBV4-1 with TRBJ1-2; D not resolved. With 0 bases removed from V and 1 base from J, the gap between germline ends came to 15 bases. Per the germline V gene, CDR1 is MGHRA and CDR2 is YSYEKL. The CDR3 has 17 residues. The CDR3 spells CASSQDTVGLFNYGYTF. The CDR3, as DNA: TGCGCCAGCAGCCAAGATACTGTCGGACTGTTTAACTATGGCTACACCTTC.

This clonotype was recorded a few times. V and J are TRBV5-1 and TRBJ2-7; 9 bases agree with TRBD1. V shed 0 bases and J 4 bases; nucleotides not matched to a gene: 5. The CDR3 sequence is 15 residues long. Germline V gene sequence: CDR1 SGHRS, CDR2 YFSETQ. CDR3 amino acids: CASSLVGTGTYEQYF. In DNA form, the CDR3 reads TGCGCCAGCAGCTTGGTGGGGACAGGGACATACGAGCAGTACTTC.

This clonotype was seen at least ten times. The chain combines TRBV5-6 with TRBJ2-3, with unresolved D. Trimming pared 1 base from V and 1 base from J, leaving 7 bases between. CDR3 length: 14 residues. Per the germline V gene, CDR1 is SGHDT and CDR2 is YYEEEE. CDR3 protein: CASSLTGRTDTQYF. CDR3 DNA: TGTGCCAGCAGCTTGACCGGCCGCACAGATACGCAGTATTTT.

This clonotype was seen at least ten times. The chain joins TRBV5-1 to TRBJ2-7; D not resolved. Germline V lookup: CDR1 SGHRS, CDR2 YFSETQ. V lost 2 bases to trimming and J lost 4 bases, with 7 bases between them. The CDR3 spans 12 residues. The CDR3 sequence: CASSFTGYEQYF. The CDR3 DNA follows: TGCGCCAGCAGCTTTACTGGGTACGAGCAGTACTTC.

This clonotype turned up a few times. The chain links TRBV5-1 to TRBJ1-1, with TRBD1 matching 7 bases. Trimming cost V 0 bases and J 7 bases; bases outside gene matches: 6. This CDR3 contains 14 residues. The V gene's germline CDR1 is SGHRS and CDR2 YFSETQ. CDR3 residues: CASSLVGTELEAFF. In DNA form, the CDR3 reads TGCGCCAGCAGCTTGGTCGGGACAGAACTTGAAGCTTTCTTT.

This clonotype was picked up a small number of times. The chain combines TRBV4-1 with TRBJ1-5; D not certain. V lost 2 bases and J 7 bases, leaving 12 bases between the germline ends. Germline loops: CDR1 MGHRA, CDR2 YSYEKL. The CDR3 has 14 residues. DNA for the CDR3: TGCGCCAGCAGCCAACCCGGATGGAAACAGCCCCAGCATTTT. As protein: CASSQPGWKQPQHF.